A selection of T cell receptor beta chains follows, all from one sample in a study of T cell responses to AZD1222 COVID-19 vaccine. Here immunoSEQ multiplex PCR was the method, and the copy in TCRdb shows in-frame clones only, minus some. The table records 150,000 to 200,000 clones, almost 95% of them present only once. The source material was peripheral blood, sampled on day 0 of AZD1222 vaccination. The receptors shown here come from an adult in good health. The CDR3 runs from the conserved cysteine through the conserved F or W. A D gene is named only where the DNA matches it firmly. Size is omitted from some rows. Given values are once, few, many or a class for expanded clones.

TRBJ2-6 . TRBV7-3 . TGTGCCAGCAGCTTAACAGGGGGACGGGGGCCCACTCTCTCTGGGGCCAACGTCCTGACTTTC CASSLTGGRGPTLSGANVLTF
TRBJ1-3 . TRBV12-3/TRBV12-4 . TGTGCCAGCCACCGGGGCAGGAACACCATATATTTT CASHRGRNTIYF
TRBJ1-1 . TRBV3-1/TRBV3-2 . TGTGCCAGCAGCCGAAGCACTGAAGCTTTCTTT CASSRSTEAFF
TRBJ1-1 . TRBV27 . TGTGCCAGCAGTACCCTCTCGAACACTGAAGCTTTCTTT CASSTLSNTEAFF
TRBJ2-7 . TRBV6-5 . TGTGCCAGCAGTTACTCCGAGGGAGACTCCTACGAGCAGTACTTC CASSYSEGDSYEQYF
TRBJ1-1 . TRBV10-3 . TGTGCCATCAGAGCCGGGACGGAGAACACTGAAGCTTTCTTT CAIRAGTENTEAFF
TRBJ1-2 . TRBV7-6 . TGTGCCAGCAGCCCTCTTGGGGGCTATGGCTACACCTTC CASSPLGGYGYTF
TRBJ2-3 . TRBV7-6 . TGTGCCAGCAGCGAGACTAGGGGTGTTGCAGATACGCAGTATTTT CASSETRGVADTQYF
TRBJ1-1 . TRBV5-1 . TGCGCCAGCAGATTAAACACTGAAGCTTTCTTT CASRLNTEAFF
TRBJ1-2 TRBD1 TRBV6-5 . TGTGCCAGCAGTTATAGCGGGACAGAGGCTGGCTACACCTTC CASSYSGTEAGYTF
TRBJ2-3 TRBD2 TRBV10-3 . TGTGCCATCGTTGCTAGCGGGATGAGCACAGATACGCAGTATTTT CAIVASGMSTDTQYF
TRBJ1-5 . TRBV4-1 . TGCGCCAGCAGCCAACAGGGCGATCAGCCCCAGCATTTT CASSQQGDQPQHF
TRBJ1-6 . TRBV4-3 . TGCGCCAGCAGCCAACGGGTTATTAGGGTGGGAGGCTCCTATAATTCACCCCTCCACTTT CASSQRVIRVGGSYNSPLHF
TRBJ1-1 . TRBV5-1 . TGCGCCAGCAGGGTACAGGGCTCGAACACTGAAGCTTTCTTT CASRVQGSNTEAFF
TRBJ2-7 TRBD2 TRBV10-2 . TGCGCCAGCAGTGGGCAGCGGGAGGTCTACGAGCAGTACTTC CASSGQREVYEQYF
TRBJ1-6 . TRBV7-9 . TGTGCCAGCAGCTTAGCGGTAGATTCACCCCTCCACTTT CASSLAVDSPLHF
TRBJ2-1 TRBD1 TRBV6-1 . TGTGCCAGCAGTGAAAAAGCAAGGGCCGCAGGGGGATTTAATGAGCAGTTCTTC CASSEKARAAGGFNEQFF
TRBJ1-1 . TRBV4-1 . TGCGCCAGCAGCCACCCAACAGGGTGGGCTGAAGCTTTCTTT CASSHPTGWAEAFF
TRBJ2-2 . TRBV5-4 . TGTGCCAGCAGCTCCTCGTACACCGGGGAGCTGTTTTTT CASSSSYTGELFF
TRBJ1-5 . TRBV27 few TGTGCCAGCAGTTCGGGGGCCGAAGGCTATCAGCCCCAGCATTTT CASSSGAEGYQPQHF
TRBJ1-2 . TRBV23-1 . TGCGCCAGCAGTCACCGAATTTGGACGGCCAACTATGGCTACACCTTC CASSHRIWTANYGYTF